These 24 T cell receptor beta chains originate from one sample sequenced in a study of Graves' ophthalmopathy and Graves' hyperthyroidism. RNA transcripts yielded amplified TCR beta CDR3 regions. An opening RT-PCR round employed HTBI primers and preceded a second-round multiplex PCR. TCRdb analysed the multiplex PCR reads with MiXCR anew, one entry per CDR3 protein. The sample includes 200,000 to 250,000 distinct CDR3 sequences, 45% of them seen just once. Sequences were obtained from peripheral blood. All receptors come from an adult man with Graves' ophthalmopathy.

The chain employs TRBV18 and TRBJ1-2; no firm D call. The CDR3 length is 13 residues. V was trimmed by 2 bases and J by 5 bases, leaving 9 bases between them. Germline loops: CDR1 KGHSH, CDR2 LQKENI. The CDR3 DNA sequence: TGTGCCAGCTCACCAACCGACATATATGGCTACACCTTC. Protein product: CASSPTDIYGYTF.

The chain couples TRBV7-9 to TRBJ1-3; no clear D gene. V lost 2 bases and J 7 bases, leaving 6 bases between the germline ends. This CDR3 has 12 residues. Germline CDR1 reads SEHNR; CDR2 reads FQNEAQ (reference sequence). CDR3 loop: CASSLLSNTIYF. The CDR3 DNA reads TGTGCCAGCAGCTTACTAAGCAACACCATATATTTT.

In its sample, this clonotype was seen many times. The V gene is TRBV2, the J gene TRBJ1-6, with no clear D. This CDR3 has 14 amino acids. V lost 4 bases to trimming and J lost 14 bases, with 18 bases between them. The germline V gene encodes CDR1 SNHLY and CDR2 FYNNEI. CDR3: CASSAQATSPTLHF. CDR3 DNA sequence: TGTGCCAGCAGTGCCCAAGCGACATCCCCCACCCTCCACTTT. The variable domain in full, completed from reference TRBV2 and TRBJ1-6, reads EPEVTQTPSHQVTQMGQEVILRCVPISNHLYFYWYRQILGQKVEFLVSFYNNEISEKSEIFDDQFSVERPDGSNFTLKIRSTKLEDSAMYFCASSAQATSPTLHFGNGTRLTVT.

This clonotype was observed a few times. The V call is TRBV7-9, the J call TRBJ2-5; 9 positions agree with TRBD2. The CDR3 runs 15 residues. The V gene's germline CDR1 is SEHNR and CDR2 FQNEAQ (reference sequence). The trim removed 7 bases at V and 2 bases at J, leaving 8 bases unmatched. The CDR3 sequence is CASNKLAGRQETQYF. For the CDR3, the DNA is TGTGCCAGCAACAAACTAGCGGGTAGACAAGAGACCCAGTACTTC.

The CDR3 loop reads CSARGESGYNSPLHF. The DNA of the CDR3 is TGCAGTGCTAGGGGGGAATCGGGATATAATTCACCCCTCCACTTT. J is TRBJ1-6 and V is TRBV20-1; possible D gene TRBD1, 5 bases. V shed 3 bases and J shed 4 bases, with 13 bases lying between them. Germline CDR1 and CDR2: DFQATT and SNEGSKA (reference sequence). The CDR3 spans 15 residues.

The chain joins TRBV19 to TRBJ1-4, with D unresolved. Germline values: CDR1 LNHDA, CDR2 SQIVND (reference sequence). Trimming took off 7 bases at V and 6 bases at J, with 12 bases between the two ends. The CDR3 spans 13 residues. CDR3 sequence reads: CASTKRQDEKLFF. CDR3 DNA sequence: TGTGCCAGTACCAAACGACAAGATGAAAAACTGTTTTTT.

This chain uses TRBV7-9 with TRBJ2-7, with D unclear. The CDR3 consists of 13 residues. Germline V lookup: CDR1 SEHNR, CDR2 FQNEAQ (reference sequence). V lost 5 bases, J lost 4 bases, and 12 bases lay in between. This CDR3 reads CASSRTTGYEQYF. CDR3 sequence (DNA): TGTGCCAGCAGCCGTACGACTGGTTACGAGCAGTACTTC.

This clonotype was counted ten times or more. The CDR3 loop reads CASSFFQGNTEAFF. The CDR3 DNA is TGTGCCAGCAGCTTTTTTCAGGGGAACACTGAAGCTTTCTTT. V usage is TRBV7-2 and J usage is TRBJ1-1; D is possibly TRBD1 (5 bases). The V gene lost 3 bases and the J gene lost 1 base, with 9 bases spanning the gap. CDR3 length equals 14 residues. CDR1 and CDR2 from the germline V gene are SGHTA and FQGNSA.

The CDR3 region is CASSPDRVNTGELFF. CDR3 bases: TGTGCCAGCAGCCCCGACAGGGTGAACACCGGGGAGCTGTTTTTT. The rearrangement links TRBV6-1 to TRBJ2-2, with 7 nucleotides matching TRBD1. The CDR3 contains 15 residues. Trimming took 6 bases from V and 1 from J; bases not matched to a gene: 5. CDR1 MNHNS and CDR2 SASEGT come from the germline V gene.

The rearrangement uses TRBV29-1 and TRBJ1-1; 8 positions match TRBD1. The trim removed 5 bases at V and 3 bases at J, leaving 5 bases unmatched. This CDR3 contains 13 residues. Germline V gives CDR1 SQVTM, CDR2 ANQGSEA. The CDR3 here is CSVSDRADTEAFF. CDR3 sequence (DNA): TGCAGCGTTTCGGACAGGGCGGACACTGAAGCTTTCTTT.

This clonotype was seen a few times. V gene TRBV7-9 combines with J gene TRBJ1-2; D unresolved. V lost 0 bases to trimming and J lost 8 bases, with 13 bases between them. Germline loops: CDR1 SEHNR, CDR2 FQNEAQ (reference sequence). There are 14 residues in the CDR3. The CDR3 loop reads CASSLAGSVDGYTF. Here the CDR3 DNA reads TGTGCCAGCAGCTTAGCGGGATCGGTAGACGGCTACACCTTC.

This clonotype was seen at least ten times. V is TRBV2 and J is TRBJ1-4, with D unresolved. From germline, CDR1 is SNHLY and CDR2 FYNNEI. The CDR3 is made up of 15 amino acids. Trimming left V 2 bases short and J 4 bases short, with 11 bases between. CDR3 nucleotide sequence: TGTGCCAGCAGTGAAACCGGACGGATTAATGAAAAACTGTTTTTT. Amino acids: CASSETGRINEKLFF.

The DNA of the CDR3 is TGCAGCGTTCTGGACAGGGCGGGCTACACCTTC. It is translated as CSVLDRAGYTF. This chain joins TRBV29-1 and TRBJ1-2; 8 nucleotides line up with TRBD1. CDR3 size: 11 residues. V was pared by 5 bases and J by 8 bases, with 4 bases of the junction left unmatched. In germline, CDR1 is SQVTM, CDR2 ANQGSEA.

The chain combines TRBV2 with TRBJ2-7; 7 nucleotides agree with TRBD2. The CDR3 is made up of 12 amino acids. Germline CDR1 and CDR2: SNHLY and FYNNEI. V trimming: 7 bases; J trimming: 9 bases; junction bases outside the gene matches: 9. CDR3 sequence (DNA): TGTGCCAGCACCTCCGGGGGGATCGGGCAGTACTTC. This translates into CASTSGGIGQYF.

This clonotype has ten or more counts. As DNA, the CDR3 is TGTGCCAGCAGCTTCGGAGCACAGAAGCCCCAGCATTTT. It codes for CASSFGAQKPQHF. This chain uses TRBV7-2 with TRBJ1-5; D not certain. The length of the CDR3 is 13 residues. Germline V lookup: CDR1 SGHTA, CDR2 FQGNSA. The V end lost 3 bases, the J end lost 8 bases, and 11 bases lay between the germline ends. Together with reference TRBV7-2 and TRBJ1-5, the CDR3 gives the full variable domain: GAGVSQSPSNKVTEKGKDVELRCDPISGHTALYWYRQSLGQGLEFLIYFQGNSAPDKSGLPSDRFSAERTGGSVSTLTIQRTQQEDSAVYLCASSFGAQKPQHFGDGTRLSIL.

The chain links TRBV12-3 or TRBV12-4 to TRBJ1-1; D ambiguous. Trimming shortened V by 2 bases and J by 0 bases, and 10 bases separated the two germline ends. The CDR3 has 15 residues. In DNA form, the CDR3 reads TGTGCCAGCAGTTTATACTTCCCTATGAACACTGAAGCTTTCTTT. Protein: CASSLYFPMNTEAFF.

This clonotype was picked up a small number of times. The J gene is TRBJ1-5, the V gene TRBV10-1, with 7 nucleotides matching TRBD1. Germline V gives CDR1 WNHNN, CDR2 SYGVQD (reference sequence). J gave up 2 bases and V 2 bases, and 6 bases lay outside the gene matches. This CDR3 is built from 16 residues. CDR3 residues: CASSEKGAMGNQPQHF. In DNA, the CDR3 is TGCGCCAGCAGTGAGAAGGGGGCAATGGGCAATCAGCCCCAGCATTTT.

The chain combines TRBV29-1 with TRBJ1-5, with 8 nucleotides matching TRBD1. Germline CDR1 SQVTM, CDR2 ANQGSEA. V shed 8 bases and J 0 bases; nucleotides not matched to a gene: 6. The CDR3 is made up of 14 amino acids. CDR3 residues: CSTGTGDSNQPQHF. CDR3 bases: TGCAGCACCGGGACAGGCGATAGCAATCAGCCCCAGCATTTT.

The gene calls are TRBV20-1 and TRBJ2-5, with 9 bases identical to TRBD2. Germline CDR1 is DFQATT and CDR2 is SNEGSKA (reference sequence). The CDR3 has 15 amino acids. V shed 1 base, J shed 2 bases, and the junction held 5 bases outside the gene matches. This CDR3 reads CSARVKRGVQETQYF. DNA of the CDR3: TGCAGTGCTAGAGTCAAGCGGGGGGTTCAAGAGACCCAGTACTTC.

V gene TRBV24-1 combines with J gene TRBJ1-2; the D is unclear. The V end was cut by 3 bases, the J end by 3 bases, with 1 base between. This CDR3 contains 11 residues. The germline V gene encodes CDR1 KGHDR and CDR2 SFDVKD. In nucleotides, the CDR3 is TGTGCCACCAGTGATGACTATGGCTACACCTTC. This translates into CATSDDYGYTF.

CDR3 DNA: TGTGCCAGCAGCAGAGCAGGCCAGAGTCCGACAAATTCACCCCTCCACTTT. Translation: CASSRAGQSPTNSPLHF. The chain uses TRBV7-2 and TRBJ1-6; D is undetermined. V lost 5 bases and J lost 7, with 21 bases in between. The germline V gene encodes CDR1 SGHTA and CDR2 FQGNSA. This CDR3 spans 17 amino acids.

Of note for this clonotype: Given the absence of the conserved phenylalanine or tryptophan at the CDR3 end, a read error is likely. The rearrangement links TRBV2 to TRBJ1-1, with TRBD1 matching 8 bases. V lost 5 bases to trimming and J lost 5 bases; unmatched junction nucleotides: 13. The CDR3 spans 16 residues. CDR1 is SNHLY, CDR2 FYNNEI, per germline. The CDR3 here is CASSPGQESKGTEAFL. CDR3 in DNA: TGTGCCAGCAGTCCGGGACAGGAAAGCAAGGGGACTGAAGCTTTCTTA.

This clonotype was counted only a few times. The CDR3 reads CASSRAHTGGSGNSPLHF. The CDR3 coding sequence is TGTGCCAGCAGTCGAGCTCATACGGGGGGCTCGGGAAATTCACCCCTCCACTTT. V is TRBV9 and J is TRBJ1-6; tentative D call: TRBD1 (6 bases). The V end was cut by 5 bases, the J end by 7 bases, with 25 bases between. CDR1 SGDLS and CDR2 YYNGEE come from the germline V gene. CDR3 length: 18 residues.

The rearrangement joins TRBV29-1 to TRBJ1-1; 9 bases line up with TRBD1. CDR3 size: 11 residues. Germline loops: CDR1 SQVTM, CDR2 ANQGSEA. V shed 5 bases and J 8 bases; nucleotides not matched to a gene: 3. As DNA, the CDR3 is TGCAGCGTTCAAACAGGGGGCGAAGCTTTCTTT. Protein sequence: CSVQTGGEAFF.